These 8 T cell receptor beta chains share one sample of origin, sequenced in a study of PD-L1 blockade in urothelial cancer. Here immunoSEQ multiplex PCR was the method, and the copy in TCRdb shows in-frame clones only, minus some. The sample consists of over 75,000 clones, approximately 87% of them appearing once. Time point of the sample: pretreatment peripheral blood. Material: PBMCs, obtained around atezolizumab (anti-PD-L1) treatment. The source is a man between 60 and 70 years old with urothelial cancer.

This sequence joins TRBV11-1 and TRBJ2-1; 7 bases are shared with TRBD2. The ends lost 6 bases at V and 10 bases at J; junction bases unmatched: 9. Germline lookup yields CDR1 SGHAT and CDR2 FQDESV (reference sequence). There are 13 residues in the CDR3. Here the CDR3 DNA reads TGTGCCAGCAGGCTAGCGGCTAGCGGAGAGCAGTTCTTC. Encoded protein: CASRLAASGEQFF.

The rearrangement uses TRBV6-4 and TRBJ2-3, with 8 bases matching TRBD2. Unmatched junction bases numbered 6, after V lost 2 bases and J lost 5 bases. The germline CDR1 and CDR2 sequences are MRHNA and SNTAGT. The CDR3 is made up of 15 amino acids. CDR3 in DNA: TGTGCCAGCAGTGACCTAGCGGGTTCGCTAGATACGCAGTATTTT. This sequence encodes CASSDLAGSLDTQYF.

This sequence joins TRBV2 and TRBJ1-2; 8 bases align to TRBD1. This CDR3 is 13 amino acids long. Germline CDR1 is SNHLY and CDR2 is FYNNEI. V lost 10 bases, J lost 0 bases, and 4 bases stayed unmatched. The DNA for the CDR3 is TGTGCCATAGGACAGGGTGCTAACTATGGCTACACCTTC. Amino acid sequence: CAIGQGANYGYTF.

This clone was seen a few times. J is TRBJ1-2 and V is TRBV19; 7 bases map to TRBD1. The CDR3 is 16 amino acids. Germline V gene lookup returns CDR1 LNHDA and CDR2 SQIVND (reference sequence). V lost 5 bases, J lost 4 bases, and 13 bases stayed unmatched. The CDR3 here is CASSRATGEASYGYTF. For the CDR3, the DNA is TGTGCCAGTAGTCGAGCAACAGGGGAAGCTTCCTATGGCTACACCTTC.

This clone has more than one count but fewer than ten. This sequence joins TRBV5-1 and TRBJ2-2; no definite D call. CDR1 and CDR2 from the germline V gene are SGHRS and YFSETQ. CDR3 length equals 12 residues. V was shortened by 3 bases and J by 6 bases, with 6 bases between the two germline ends. Here the CDR3 DNA reads TGCGCCAGCAGCTCCCCGGCCGGGGAGCTGTTTTTT. Translation gives CASSSPAGELFF.

In this sample, this clone turned up once. CDR3 in amino acids: CASSSRGATEAFF. CDR3 nucleotide sequence: TGTGCCAGCAGCTCCCGGGGGGCCACTGAAGCTTTCTTT. V and J are TRBV6-5 and TRBJ1-1; a possible D gene is TRBD1 (6 bases). Trimming removed 6 bases at V and 4 bases at J, with 12 bases between. CDR3 length: 13 amino acids. CDR1 and CDR2 from the germline V gene are MNHEY and SVGAGI.

This chain links TRBV6-1 with TRBJ1-1, with 7 bases fitting TRBD1. The V segment lost 8 bases and the J segment 10 bases; nucleotides outside the gene matches: 16. The CDR3 has 14 amino acids. Germline V gene lookup returns CDR1 MNHNS and CDR2 SASEGT. CDR3 in amino acids: CASVPPGQLWVAFF. The CDR3 bases are TGTGCCAGCGTTCCCCCGGGACAGCTCTGGGTAGCTTTCTTT.

This sequence joins TRBV2 and TRBJ1-5, with D maybe TRBD1 (5 bases). Per germline, CDR1 SNHLY and CDR2 FYNNEI. V shed 7 bases and J shed 1 base, with 14 bases lying between them. The CDR3 spans 15 residues. The CDR3 sequence: CASTRDSRSNQPQHF. The CDR3 DNA sequence: TGTGCCAGCACTCGGGACTCCCGGAGCAATCAGCCCCAGCATTTT.